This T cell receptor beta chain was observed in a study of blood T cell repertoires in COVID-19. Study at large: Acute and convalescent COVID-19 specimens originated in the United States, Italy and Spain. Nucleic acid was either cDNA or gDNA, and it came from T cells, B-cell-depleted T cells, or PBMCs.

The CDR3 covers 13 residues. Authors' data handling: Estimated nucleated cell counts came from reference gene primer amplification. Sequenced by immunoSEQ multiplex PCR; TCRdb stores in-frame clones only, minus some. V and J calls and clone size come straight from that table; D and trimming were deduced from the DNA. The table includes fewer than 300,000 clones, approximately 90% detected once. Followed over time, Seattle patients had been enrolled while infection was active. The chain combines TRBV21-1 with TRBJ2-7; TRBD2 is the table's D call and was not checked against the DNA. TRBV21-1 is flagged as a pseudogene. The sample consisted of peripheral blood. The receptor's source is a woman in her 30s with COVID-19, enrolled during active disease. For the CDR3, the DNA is TGTGCCAGCAGCAAGGACTTTTCCTACGAGCAGTACTTC. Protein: CASSKDFSYEQYF.